This T cell receptor beta chain originates from a study of CD8 T cells in ankylosing spondylitis. CDR3 length equals 14 residues. Trimming removed 0 bases from V and 10 bases from J, with 14 bases in between. Germline V CDR1 and CDR2: SGHRS, YFSETQ. This clonotype was detected many times. The antigen is undetermined. Using quantitative 5'-RACE with molecular barcodes, the authors made TCR beta libraries. TCRdb called the 5' RACE reads again in MiXCR, with one record for every CDR3 protein. The data contain 100,000 to 150,000 distinct CDR3 sequences, 9.3% of them singletons. General observations from the study: The clones that were linked to disease were reported to be significantly enriched in matched synovial fluid samples from ankylosing spondylitis patients. Existing reports had already noted some motif variants in reactive arthritis synovial fluid and blood. A TCR beta motif of roughly 8 highly homologous variants appeared characteristic of ankylosing spondylitis blood.

The chain joins TRBV5-1 to TRBJ2-1; D unresolved. This clonotype originated in a male donor with ankylosing spondylitis or in good health (not recorded which). Source material: blood, either unsorted or a sorted T cell fraction (not recorded which). CDR3 nucleotides: TGCGCCAGCAGCTTGGTTTCTGCGGACGGGGAGCAGTTCTTC. This sequence encodes CASSLVSADGEQFF.